This TCR beta chain derives from a study of shared clonotypes between healthy human individuals. The CDR3 runs 15 residues. After removal of 5 bases from V and 0 bases from J, the junction contained 8 bases not matched to a gene. Germline V CDR1 and CDR2: SQVTM, ANQGSEA. The protocol was immunoSEQ multiplex PCR, while the TCRdb copy is restricted to in-frame clones and leaves out a portion. The table lists around 600,000 clones, less than 98% of them singletons, with about 0.06% in the top ten. The sequence came from a woman aged 25 to 45 in good health. The chain employs TRBV29-1 and TRBJ1-1; TRBD1 matches at 8 bases. Sequencing was performed on naive CD4+ T cells sorted from blood. Subset here: CD45RA+ positively selected. CDR3 amino acids: CSVYPGQALNTEAFF. As DNA, the CDR3 is TGCAGCGTTTATCCGGGACAGGCTTTGAACACTGAAGCTTTCTTT.